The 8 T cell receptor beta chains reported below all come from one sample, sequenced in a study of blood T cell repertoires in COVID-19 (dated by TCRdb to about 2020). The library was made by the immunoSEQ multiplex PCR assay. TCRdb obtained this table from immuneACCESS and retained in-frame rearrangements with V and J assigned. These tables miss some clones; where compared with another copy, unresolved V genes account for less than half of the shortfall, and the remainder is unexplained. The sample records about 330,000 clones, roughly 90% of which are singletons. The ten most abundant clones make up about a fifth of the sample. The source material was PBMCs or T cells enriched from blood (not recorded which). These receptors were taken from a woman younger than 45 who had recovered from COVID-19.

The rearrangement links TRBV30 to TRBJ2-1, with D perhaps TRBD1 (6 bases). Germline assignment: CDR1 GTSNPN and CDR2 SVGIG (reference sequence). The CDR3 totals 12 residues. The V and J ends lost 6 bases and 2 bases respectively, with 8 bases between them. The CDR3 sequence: CACGGTYNEQFF. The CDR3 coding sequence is TGTGCCTGTGGGGGCACCTACAATGAGCAGTTCTTC.

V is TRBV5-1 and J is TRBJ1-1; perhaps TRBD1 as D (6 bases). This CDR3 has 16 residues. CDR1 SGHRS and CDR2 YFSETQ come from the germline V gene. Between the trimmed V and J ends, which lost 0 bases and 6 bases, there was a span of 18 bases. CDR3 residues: CASSLGRDTFVAEAFF. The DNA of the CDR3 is TGCGCCAGCAGCTTGGGTCGGGACACCTTTGTGGCTGAAGCTTTCTTT. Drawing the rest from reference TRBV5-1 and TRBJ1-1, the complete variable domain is KAGVTQTPRYLIKTRGQQVTLSCSPISGHRSVSWYQQTPGQGLQFLFEYFSETQRNKGNFPGRFSGRQFSNSRSEMNVSTLELGDSALYLCASSLGRDTFVAEAFFGQGTRLTVV.

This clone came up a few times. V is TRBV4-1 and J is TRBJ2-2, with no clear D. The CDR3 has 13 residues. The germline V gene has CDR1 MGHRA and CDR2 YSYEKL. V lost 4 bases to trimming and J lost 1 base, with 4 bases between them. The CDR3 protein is CASSRQNTGELFF. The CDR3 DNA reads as TGCGCCAGCAGCCGACAGAACACCGGGGAGCTGTTTTTT.

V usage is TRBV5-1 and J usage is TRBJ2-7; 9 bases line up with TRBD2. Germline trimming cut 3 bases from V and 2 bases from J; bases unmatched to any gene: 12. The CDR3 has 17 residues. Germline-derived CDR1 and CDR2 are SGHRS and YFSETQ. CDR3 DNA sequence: TGCGCCAGCAGCTGGAGACTAGCGGTTCTCAGGGCCTACGAGCAGTACTTC. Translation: CASSWRLAVLRAYEQYF.

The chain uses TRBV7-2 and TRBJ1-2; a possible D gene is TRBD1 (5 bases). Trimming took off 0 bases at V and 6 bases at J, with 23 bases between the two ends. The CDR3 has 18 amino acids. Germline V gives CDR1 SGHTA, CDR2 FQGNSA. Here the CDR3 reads CASSLAKVRSFSGDGYTF. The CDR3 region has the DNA TGTGCCAGCAGCTTAGCGAAGGTCAGGTCGTTTTCGGGGGATGGCTACACCTTC.

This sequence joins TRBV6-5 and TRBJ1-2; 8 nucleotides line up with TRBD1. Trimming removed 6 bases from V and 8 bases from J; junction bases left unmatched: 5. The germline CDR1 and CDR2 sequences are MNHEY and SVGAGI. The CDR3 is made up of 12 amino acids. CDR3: CASRPDRVGYTF. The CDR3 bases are TGTGCCAGCAGACCGGACAGGGTCGGCTACACCTTC.

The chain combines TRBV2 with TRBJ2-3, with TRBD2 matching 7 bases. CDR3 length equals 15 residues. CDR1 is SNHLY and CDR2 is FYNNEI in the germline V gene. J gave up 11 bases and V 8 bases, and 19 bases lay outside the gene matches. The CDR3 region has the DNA TGTGCCAGCTTCCCTCTGAGCGGGGTGGTGGGGAAGCAGTATTTT. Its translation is CASFPLSGVVGKQYF.

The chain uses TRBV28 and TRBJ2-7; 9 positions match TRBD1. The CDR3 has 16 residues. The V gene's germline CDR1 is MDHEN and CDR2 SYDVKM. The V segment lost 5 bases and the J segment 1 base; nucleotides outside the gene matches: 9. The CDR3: CASSPPPGQGSYEQYF. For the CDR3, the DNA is TGTGCCAGCAGTCCCCCTCCGGGACAGGGATCCTACGAGCAGTACTTC.